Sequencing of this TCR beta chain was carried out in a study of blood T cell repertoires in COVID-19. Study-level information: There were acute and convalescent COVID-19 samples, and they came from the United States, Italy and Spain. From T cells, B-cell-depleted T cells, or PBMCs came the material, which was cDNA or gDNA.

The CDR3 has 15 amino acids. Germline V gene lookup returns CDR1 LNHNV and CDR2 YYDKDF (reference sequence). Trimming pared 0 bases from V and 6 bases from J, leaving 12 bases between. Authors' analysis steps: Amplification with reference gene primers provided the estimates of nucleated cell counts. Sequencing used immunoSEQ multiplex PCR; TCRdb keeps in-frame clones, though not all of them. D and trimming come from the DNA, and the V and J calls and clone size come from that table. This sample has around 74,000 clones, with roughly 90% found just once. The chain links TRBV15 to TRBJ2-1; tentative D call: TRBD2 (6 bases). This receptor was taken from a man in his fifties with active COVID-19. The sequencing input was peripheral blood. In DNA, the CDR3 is TGTGCCACCAGCAGAGATGCCGTCGGGGGCAATGAGCAGTTCTTC. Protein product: CATSRDAVGGNEQFF.